Listed here is a single T cell receptor beta chain. This clone has just one count. This clone's antigen is unknown. Base qualities are not provided; no much larger clone lies one nucleotide away. The entry originates in a study of T cell responses to AZD1222 COVID-19 vaccine (dated by TCRdb to the early 2020s). In terms of the full investigation: TCR sequencing was performed for more than 230 trial participants, of whom about 200 were given two doses of AZD1222 and 26 were given two doses of MenACWY control vaccine. Trial participants were enrolled into age subgroups of 18-55, 56-69 and 70-plus years, which contained approximately 150, 30 and 60 TCR-sequenced participants, respectively.

The meaning of the sample's time point label: about 28 days (+/-7) after the second vaccine dose. Because spike-specific TCR depth and breadth did not differ between the two schedules, AZD1222 recipients who got a second dose at roughly 4 weeks were pooled with those who got a second dose at roughly 12 weeks. Samples from vaccinated people were obtained from the UK trials COV001 and COV002, which included a single-blind randomized controlled phase 2/3 trial of AZD1222 (ChAdOx1 nCoV-19) in healthy adults. For TCRbeta chain sequencing, PBMC samples were collected from trial participants at day 0 and at day 28 after the second dose. Study-wide conclusions, independent of this receptor: Participants were mostly white British, with more females than males. The authors suggested clonal diversity may have been underestimated. In the small 56-69-year group, the increase in depth fell short of significance, most likely because of low power. Spike-specific TCR breadth and depth rose significantly after two AZD1222 doses compared with day 0 and with MenACWY recipients. No day 14 peak-response samples were available, so repertoires were characterized only after the peak T cell response. Conclusions about previously exposed vaccinees are limited, since just a handful of AZD1222 recipients were seropositive for SARS-CoV-2 at baseline. Vaccine-associated CD4 TCRs spanned the whole spike protein, with dominant responses in regions 160-218 and 743-854. Reportedly, close to half of the unique spike-specific TCRs recognized epitopes lying outside the regions that are mutated in the B.1.351 and B.1.1.7 variants.

The CDR1 and CDR2 encoded by the germline V gene are SGHTS and YDEGEE. Here V drops 0 bases and J drops 0 bases, and the junction holds 10 bases not matched to any gene. The CDR3 measures 19 amino acids from cysteine to phenylalanine. The CDR3 DNA has 57 bases and is translated from base 1. The CDR3 regions of human TCRbeta chains were analyzed by immunosequencing. In the paper's pipeline: TCRs in the repertoires were matched against a reference library of SARS-CoV-2-specific TCRs that had been generated with the MIRA antigen-specificity platform. Breadth was defined as the fraction of unique TCRs that were SARS-CoV-2-associated, and depth was defined as the fraction of total T cells that were SARS-CoV-2-associated. Each spike-specific TCR was assigned to its reactive spike region and to a CD4 or CD8 class using the MIRA data. Log10-transformed breadth and depth values were compared by one-way ANOVA with Sidak's multiple comparisons tests. The immuneACCESS repertoire file appears here via TCRdb, limited to in-frame rearrangements. These files lack a portion of the clones; in checked studies, under half of the deficit traces to unresolved V genes, and the cause of the others is not known. V, J and clone size reflect that table, while D and trimming were determined from the DNA. Recorded for this sample are 90,000 to 100,000 clones; roughly 90% of them occurred a single time. 12% of the sample goes to the ten largest clones.

The sequence came from an adult who received the AZD1222 COVID-19 vaccine. This material consisted of peripheral blood, taken 28 days after the second AZD1222 dose. This chain joins TRBV5-8 to TRBJ2-5, with TRBD2 identical over 11 junction bases. Read as DNA, the sequence is TGTGCCAGCAGCTTGGAATTCGGGCTAGCGGGAGGCTACCAAGAGACCCAGTACTTC. This yields the protein CASSLEFGLAGGYQETQYF.